The T cell receptor beta chain described here comes from a study of cytomegalovirus exposure and HLA in healthy donors. 13 Jbeta primers and 60 Vbeta primers were used for the PCR. Clones were read by immunoSEQ multiplex PCR, and TCRdb kept only the in-frame ones, dropping some. Of over 150,000 clones listed, approximately 80% are singletons. General study findings and limits: The CMV antigen specificity of a few CMV-associated chains was confirmed through in vitro analysis. Later on, a genetic analysis was performed. It linked a missense variant in DCLRE1C with V- and J-gene trimming of TCR beta. A later analysis found TCR association rates differed by HLA locus, highest for DRB1 and lowest for HLA-C.

Remarks on this clone: Its target is not known.

The clonotype originates from a young man in good health and CMV-seronegative. The sequencing input was PBMCs.

CDR3 bases: TGTGCCAGCAGCGAACAGGCTAGCAATCAGCCCCAGCATTTT. Protein product: CASSEQASNQPQHF. The chain recombines TRBV9 with TRBJ1-5, with D possibly matching TRBD1 (5 bases). Trimming took off 3 bases at V and 0 bases at J, with 7 bases between the two ends. Looked up from germline, CDR1 is SGDLS and CDR2 is YYNGEE. CDR3 length: 14 amino acids. Variable domain in full (rest from reference TRBV9 and TRBJ1-5): DSGVTQTPKHLITATGQRVTLRCSPRSGDLSVYWYQQSLDQGLQFLIQYYNGEERAKGNILERFSAQQFPDLHSELNLSSLELGDSALYFCASSEQASNQPQHFGDGTRLSIL.